This TCR beta chain was sequenced for a study of blood T cells in healthy people across ages. Overall study findings and caveats: Age advanced and TCR beta diversity per million T cells fell, roughly linearly. Unknown CMV status may confound age-related changes in expanded clones.

Then a second PCR, running about 7 to 11 cycles, was carried out with a sample-barcoded 5' primer and a J-beta primer mix. MiXCR was run by TCRdb on the 5' RACE reads, yielding one entry per CDR3 protein. The sample gives 1.8 million or so distinct CDR3 sequences, roughly two fifths of which show up once; around 23% is in the top ten. A few counts support this clonotype. As yet, its antigen is unknown. Germline-derived CDR1 and CDR2 are SGHTA and FQGTGA. The CDR3 spans 13 residues. Trimming cost V 5 bases and J 11 bases; bases outside gene matches: 7. The chain uses TRBV7-3 and TRBJ2-1; 9 bases fit TRBD2. The clonotype originates from a human donor in good health. Material: blood. This CDR3 is CASSLTLAGKQFF. Here the CDR3 DNA reads TGTGCCAGCAGCCTGACCCTAGCGGGGAAGCAGTTCTTC.